Listed below are T cell receptor beta chains from one sample, sequenced in a study of blood T cells in healthy people across ages. Using its own MiXCR run on the 5' RACE reads, TCRdb lists one record per CDR3 protein. The table records under 2,000,000 distinct CDR3 sequences, 40% to 55% of them present only once. Input material: blood. The receptor set was obtained from a woman aged 40 to 50 in good health. CDR3s include the opening cysteine and the closing phenylalanine or tryptophan. Fields, in order: V gene, D gene, J gene, clone size, CDR3 protein, CDR3 DNA. The D gene is left open where the match is weak. For some rows the clone size is stated as once, few or many, or as a class when expanded; others skip it.

>TRBV29-1|NA|TRBJ1-4|NA
CSVAPIMATNEKLFF
TGCAGCGTAGCACCGATAATGGCAACTAATGAAAAACTGTTTTTT
>TRBV10-3|TRBD1|TRBJ1-4|NA
CAISGDRANEKLFF
TGTGCCATCAGTGGGGACAGGGCGAACGAAAAACTGTTTTTT
>TRBV9|NA|TRBJ2-1|NA
CASSVEPQPYNEQFF
TGTGCCAGCAGCGTAGAACCCCAACCCTACAATGAGCAGTTCTTC
>TRBV7-2|NA|TRBJ2-7|NA
CASSSNGRGSHYEQYF
TGTGCCAGCAGCTCTAACGGCCGGGGCAGCCACTACGAGCAGTACTTC
>TRBV6-2/TRBV6-3|NA|TRBJ2-1|NA
CASAFPTNEQFF
TGTGCCAGCGCCTTCCCGACCAATGAGCAGTTCTTC
>TRBV5-1|TRBD1|TRBJ1-2|NA
CASGLARWGQRLAGFYGYTF
TGCGCCAGCGGCTTGGCCCGCTGGGGACAGAGACTGGCGGGATTCTATGGCTACACCTTC
>TRBV28|NA|TRBJ2-7|NA
CASSFPKRSYNEQYF
TGTGCCAGCAGTTTCCCGAAAAGAAGCTACAATGAGCAGTACTTC
>TRBV9|TRBD2|TRBJ2-3|NA
CASSPLGAGGHTDTQYF
TGTGCCAGCAGCCCATTGGGGGCGGGGGGGCACACAGATACGCAGTATTTT
>TRBV20-1|TRBD2|TRBJ2-1|NA
CSAWTSGDSSYNEQFF
TGCAGTGCGTGGACTAGCGGGGATAGCTCCTACAATGAGCAGTTCTTC
>TRBV27|NA|TRBJ2-1|NA
CASSLSDSAEQFF
TGTGCCAGCAGTTTATCCGACAGCGCCGAGCAGTTCTTC
>TRBV2|NA|TRBJ1-2|NA
CASTRDAGYGYTF
TGTGCCAGCACACGGGATGCTGGCTATGGCTACACCTTC
>TRBV20-1|NA|TRBJ2-1|NA
CSARGGMYNEQFF
TGCAGTGCCAGGGGCGGGATGTACAATGAGCAGTTCTTC
>TRBV6-1|NA|TRBJ2-4|NA
CASSGIGSKNIQYF
TGTGCCAGCAGTGGTATAGGGAGTAAAAACATTCAGTACTTC
>TRBV7-9|NA|TRBJ1-2|NA
CASSSDTGYYGYTF
TGTGCCAGCAGCTCAGACACAGGGTACTATGGCTACACCTTC
>TRBV6-5|NA|TRBJ2-6|NA
CASSLVSGGAGGANVLTF
TGTGCCAGCAGTTTGGTATCCGGGGGCGCGGGTGGGGCCAACGTCCTGACTTTC
>TRBV5-5|TRBD2|TRBJ2-3|NA
CAGSLGGSADTQYF
TGTGCCGGCAGCTTGGGAGGGTCGGCAGATACGCAGTATTTT
>TRBV20-1|TRBD1|TRBJ1-2|NA
CSARDQGASGYTF
TGCAGTGCTAGAGACCAGGGGGCGTCGGGCTACACCTTC
>TRBV5-1|NA|TRBJ1-4|NA
CASSLSTGTEKLFF
TGCGCCAGCAGCTTGTCCACAGGTACAGAAAAACTGTTTTTT
>TRBV29-1|TRBD1|TRBJ1-2|NA
CSADRDGYTF
TGCAGCGCGGACAGGGATGGCTACACCTTC
>TRBV9|TRBD2|TRBJ2-3|few
CASAAGLAPPDTQYF
TGTGCCAGCGCAGCGGGACTAGCGCCCCCAGATACGCAGTATTTT
>TRBV11-2|NA|TRBJ2-1|NA
CASSYRPTVNEQFF
TGTGCCAGCAGCTACCGACCCACGGTCAATGAGCAGTTCTTC
>TRBV20-1|NA|TRBJ2-1|NA
CSARGGSGVAYNEQFF
TGCAGTGCTAGGGGTGGGTCAGGGGTCGCCTACAATGAGCAGTTCTTC
>TRBV29-1|NA|TRBJ1-5|NA
CSAVTGRDQPQHF
TGCAGCGCCGTCACGGGCAGGGACCAGCCCCAGCATTTT
>TRBV28|TRBD1|TRBJ2-4|NA
CASRPSPGQSKNIQYF
TGTGCCAGCAGACCATCCCCGGGACAGTCCAAAAACATTCAGTACTTC
>TRBV11-2|TRBD2|TRBJ2-5|NA
CASSEVGAGGTQYF
TGTGCCAGCTCCGAAGTTGGGGCGGGGGGGACCCAGTACTTC
>TRBV7-6|NA|TRBJ1-1|NA
CASRSTDLNTEAFF
TGTGCCAGCAGATCGACAGATCTGAACACTGAAGCTTTCTTT
>TRBV20-1|TRBD2|TRBJ2-3|NA
CSARGAGNSDTQYF
TGCAGTGCTAGAGGAGCGGGGAACTCAGATACGCAGTATTTT
>TRBV10-3|TRBD1|TRBJ1-4|NA
CASGTGPPTNEKLFF
TGTGCCAGCGGGACAGGACCTCCAACTAATGAAAAACTGTTTTTT
>TRBV5-5|TRBD2|TRBJ2-1|few
CASSLSGGAWEQFF
TGTGCCAGCAGCCTTAGCGGGGGGGCATGGGAGCAGTTCTTC
>TRBV4-1|NA|TRBJ1-2|few
CASSQERADSDGYTF
TGCGCCAGCAGCCAAGAACGTGCCGACAGTGATGGCTACACCTTC
>TRBV25-1|NA|TRBJ2-3|NA
CASSVARLGTDTQYF
TGTGCCAGCAGTGTTGCAAGGTTGGGTACAGATACGCAGTATTTT
>TRBV25-1|NA|TRBJ1-1|NA
CASSGPAGTTEAFF
TGTGCCAGCAGTGGCCCAGCCGGGACCACTGAAGCTTTCTTT
>TRBV7-8|TRBD1|TRBJ2-3|NA
CASRSIGTGGTDTQYF
TGTGCCAGCAGATCGATCGGGACAGGGGGCACAGATACGCAGTATTTT
>TRBV5-6|NA|TRBJ2-7|few
CASSLTGRNYEQYF
TGTGCCAGCAGCTTGACCGGACGGAACTACGAGCAGTACTTC
>TRBV7-3|TRBD1|TRBJ2-1|NA
CASSLRHTGTGGGNEQFF
TGTGCCAGCAGCTTACGACATACCGGGACAGGGGGCGGGAATGAGCAGTTCTTC
>TRBV7-2|NA|TRBJ2-7|few
CASSLANRAGGSYEQYF
TGTGCCAGCAGCTTAGCGAATAGGGCTGGGGGCTCCTACGAGCAGTACTTC
>TRBV28|NA|TRBJ2-7|NA
CASSLGGMSYEQYF
TGTGCCAGCAGTTTAGGAGGGATGTCCTACGAGCAGTACTTC
>TRBV27|NA|TRBJ1-2|NA
CASSLSGSTYGHTF
TGTGCCAGCAGTTTATCAGGGTCCACCTATGGCCACACCTTC
>TRBV12-3/TRBV12-4|NA|TRBJ2-3|NA
CASASRGGVNTQYF
TGTGCCAGCGCGTCCAGAGGTGGAGTCAATACGCAGTATTTT
>TRBV12-3/TRBV12-4|TRBD2|TRBJ2-5|NA
CASTQRGKQETQYF
TGTGCCAGCACCCAGCGGGGGAAACAAGAGACCCAGTACTTC
>TRBV3-1|TRBD1|TRBJ2-1|few
CASSQELGQGLGDEQFF
TGTGCCAGCAGCCAAGAGTTGGGACAGGGCCTTGGGGATGAGCAGTTCTTC
>TRBV7-9|NA|TRBJ2-3|NA
CTSSPMEGTDTDTQYF
TGTACCAGCAGCCCGATGGAGGGAACAGACACAGATACGCAGTATTTT
>TRBV4-1|NA|TRBJ1-2|NA
CASSQDGSGFGYTF
TGCGCCAGCAGCCAAGATGGGTCAGGGTTTGGCTACACCTTC
>TRBV9|NA|TRBJ1-2|NA
CASSVGLGPGSSYTF
TGTGCCAGCAGCGTAGGGCTGGGACCGGGGAGCAGCTACACCTTC
>TRBV7-2|NA|TRBJ1-2|NA
CASSLSSRDYGYTF
TGTGCCAGCAGCTTAAGCTCCCGGGACTATGGCTACACCTTC